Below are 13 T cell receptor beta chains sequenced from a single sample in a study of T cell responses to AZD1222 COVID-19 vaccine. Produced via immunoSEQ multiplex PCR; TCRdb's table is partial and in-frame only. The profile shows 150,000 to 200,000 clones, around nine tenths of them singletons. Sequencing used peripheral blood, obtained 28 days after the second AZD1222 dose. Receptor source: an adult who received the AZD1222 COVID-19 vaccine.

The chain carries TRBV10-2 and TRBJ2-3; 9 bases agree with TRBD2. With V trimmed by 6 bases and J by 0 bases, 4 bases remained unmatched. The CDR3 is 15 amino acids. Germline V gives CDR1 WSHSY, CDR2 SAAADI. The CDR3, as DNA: TGCGCCAGCAGCGTACTAGCGGGCAGCACAGATACGCAGTATTTT. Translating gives CASSVLAGSTDTQYF.

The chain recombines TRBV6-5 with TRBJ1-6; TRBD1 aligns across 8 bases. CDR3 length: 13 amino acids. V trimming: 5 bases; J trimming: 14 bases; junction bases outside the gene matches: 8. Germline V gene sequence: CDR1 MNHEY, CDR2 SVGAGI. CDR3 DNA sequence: TGTGCCAGCAGTAGGGACAGGAATGGAGCCCTCCACTTT. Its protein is CASSRDRNGALHF.

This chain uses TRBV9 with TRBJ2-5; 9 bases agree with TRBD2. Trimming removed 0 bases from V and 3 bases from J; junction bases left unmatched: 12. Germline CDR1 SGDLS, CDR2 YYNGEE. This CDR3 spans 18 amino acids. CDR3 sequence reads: CASSVAPSGGLGKETQYF. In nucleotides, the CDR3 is TGTGCCAGCAGCGTAGCACCGAGCGGGGGGTTAGGTAAAGAGACCCAGTACTTC.

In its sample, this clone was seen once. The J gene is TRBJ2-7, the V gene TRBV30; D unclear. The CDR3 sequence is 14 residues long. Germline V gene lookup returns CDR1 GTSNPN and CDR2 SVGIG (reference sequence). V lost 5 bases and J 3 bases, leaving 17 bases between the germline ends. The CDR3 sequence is CAWATSPALYEQYF. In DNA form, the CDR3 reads TGTGCCTGGGCTACGTCCCCTGCCCTCTACGAGCAGTACTTC.

Written as DNA, the CDR3 is TGTGCCTGGGGGACCCAGAGCTCCTACAATGAGCAGTTCTTC. It is translated as CAWGTQSSYNEQFF. The chain links TRBV30 to TRBJ2-1; D tentatively reads TRBD1 or TRBD2 (5 bases each). Germline assignment: CDR1 GTSNPN and CDR2 SVGIG (reference sequence). Trimming removed 5 bases from V and 0 bases from J, with 11 bases in between. The CDR3 is 14 residues long.

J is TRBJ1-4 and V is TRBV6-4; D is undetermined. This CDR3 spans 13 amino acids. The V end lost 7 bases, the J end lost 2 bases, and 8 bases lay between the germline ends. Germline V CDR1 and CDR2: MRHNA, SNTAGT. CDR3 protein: CASNRITNEKLFF. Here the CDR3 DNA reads TGTGCCAGCAATAGGATTACTAATGAAAAACTGTTTTTT.

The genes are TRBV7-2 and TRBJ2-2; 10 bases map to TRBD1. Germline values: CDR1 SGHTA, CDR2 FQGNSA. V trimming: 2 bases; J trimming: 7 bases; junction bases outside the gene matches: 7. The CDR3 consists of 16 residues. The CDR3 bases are TGTGCCAGCAGCTTAATGGGACAGGGGTTGTTCGGGGAGCTGTTTTTT. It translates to CASSLMGQGLFGELFF.

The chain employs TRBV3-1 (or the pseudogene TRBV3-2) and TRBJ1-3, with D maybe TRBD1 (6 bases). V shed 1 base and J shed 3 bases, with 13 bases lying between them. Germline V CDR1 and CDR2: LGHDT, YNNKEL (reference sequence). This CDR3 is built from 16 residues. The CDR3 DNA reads TGTGCCAGCAGCCAAGGAAGGGGGGGTTTTGGAAACACCATATATTTT. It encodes CASSQGRGGFGNTIYF.

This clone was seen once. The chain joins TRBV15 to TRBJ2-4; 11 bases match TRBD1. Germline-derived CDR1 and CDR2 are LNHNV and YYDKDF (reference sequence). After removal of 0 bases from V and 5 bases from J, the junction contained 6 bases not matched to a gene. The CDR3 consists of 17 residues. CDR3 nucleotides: TGTGCCACCAGCAGAGATGGGACAGGGGGGAAGGAAAACATTCAGTACTTC. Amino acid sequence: CATSRDGTGGKENIQYF.

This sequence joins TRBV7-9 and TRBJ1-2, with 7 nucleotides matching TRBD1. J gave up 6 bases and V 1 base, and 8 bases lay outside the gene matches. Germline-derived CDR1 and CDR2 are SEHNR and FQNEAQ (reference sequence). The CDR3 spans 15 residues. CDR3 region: CASSLEKGAHNGYTF. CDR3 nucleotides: TGTGCCAGCAGCTTAGAGAAGGGGGCGCATAATGGCTACACCTTC.

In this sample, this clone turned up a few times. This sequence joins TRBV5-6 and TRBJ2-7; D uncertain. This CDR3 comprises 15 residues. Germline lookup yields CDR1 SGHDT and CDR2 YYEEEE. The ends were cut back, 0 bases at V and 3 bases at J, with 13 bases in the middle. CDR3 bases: TGTGCCAGCAGCTTGGGACTGAGAACGGGCTACGAGCAGTACTTC. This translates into CASSLGLRTGYEQYF.

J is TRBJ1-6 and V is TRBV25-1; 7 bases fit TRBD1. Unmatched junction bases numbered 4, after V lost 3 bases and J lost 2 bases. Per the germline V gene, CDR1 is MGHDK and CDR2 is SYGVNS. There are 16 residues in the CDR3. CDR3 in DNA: TGTGCCAGCAGTGAGACTGGGACAGCCTATAATTCACCCCTCCACTTT. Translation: CASSETGTAYNSPLHF.

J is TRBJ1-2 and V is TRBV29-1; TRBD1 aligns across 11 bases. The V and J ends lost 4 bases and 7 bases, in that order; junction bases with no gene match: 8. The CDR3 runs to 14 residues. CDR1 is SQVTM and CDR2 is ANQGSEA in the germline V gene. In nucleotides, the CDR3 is TGCAGCGTTGCAACGGGACAGGGGGTGGGTGGCTACACCTTC. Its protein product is CSVATGQGVGGYTF.